This is a list of T cell receptor beta chains from one sample in a study of blood T cell repertoires in COVID-19. Repertoires were generated with immunoSEQ multiplex PCR, while TCRdb's copy carries only in-frame clones and drops some. This table has some 300,000 clones, under 90% appearing once. The sample taken for sequencing was peripheral blood. These TCRs come from a young woman with COVID-19, enrolled during active disease. The CDR3 runs from the conserved cysteine through the conserved F or W. Fields, in order: V gene, CDR3 protein.

>TRBV5-6
CASSLVGVGQETQYF
>TRBV6-5
CASRKDRPQSGGYTF
>TRBV3-1/TRBV3-2
CASSQQGLNTEAFF
>TRBV28
CASGPFAGTFSGANVLTF
>TRBV5-1
CASSLDRGIFDEQFF
>TRBV5-6
CASSPGVGLGAFF
>TRBV4-2
CASSFTTNTEAFF
>TRBV9
CASSPSGSMASGYTF
>TRBV6-6
CASSYRAGGGETQYF
>TRBV5-1
CASSLRAGANVLTF
>TRBV6-5
CASSYPDRGGYTF
>TRBV6-6
CASSYIQGSYGYTF
>TRBV4-1
CASSRLGVGNQPQHF
>TRBV28
CASSFNRVGDQPQHF
>TRBV6-5
CASSYSVTGWTEAFF
>TRBV2
CASRGSTSGGRAKNIQYF
>TRBV19
CASSILGNTIYF
>TRBV18
CASSPGQGIVTQPQHF
>TRBV18
CASSPGLGTVNEQYF
>TRBV6-2/TRBV6-3
CASSYLPGTGNGYF
>TRBV5-6
CASSLASRVDGYTF
>TRBV19
CASSPGQGNTEAFF
>TRBV29-1
CSVLGSGADEQFF
>TRBV5-1
CASSIWTEANEQFF
>TRBV13
CASSLGRGEAFF
>TRBV2
CASNRGQETYEQYF
>TRBV6-1
CASSERGLKWGRGNTIYF
>TRBV19
CASSLTRTGSSPLHF
>TRBV19
CASSIGGQAYNEQFF
>TRBV4-3
CASSQGTGLNEKLFF
>TRBV28
CASTTLGRKGGQPQHF
>TRBV6-5
CASTWDRQETQYF
>TRBV24-1
CATPMDRLNQPQHF
>TRBV7-9
CASSQLRGGNQDEKLFF
>TRBV5-1
CASSLDPAYGYTF
>TRBV11-3
CASSLRGDRGANTEAFF
>TRBV2
CASRRDFPNTGELFF
>TRBV5-1
CASSLQAGGRPDTQYF
>TRBV5-4
CASSTARFDTQYF
>TRBV5-5
CASSPSRGAYEQYF
>TRBV3-1/TRBV3-2
CASSQGRTSGWGFF
>TRBV7-9
CASSLGSYGYTF